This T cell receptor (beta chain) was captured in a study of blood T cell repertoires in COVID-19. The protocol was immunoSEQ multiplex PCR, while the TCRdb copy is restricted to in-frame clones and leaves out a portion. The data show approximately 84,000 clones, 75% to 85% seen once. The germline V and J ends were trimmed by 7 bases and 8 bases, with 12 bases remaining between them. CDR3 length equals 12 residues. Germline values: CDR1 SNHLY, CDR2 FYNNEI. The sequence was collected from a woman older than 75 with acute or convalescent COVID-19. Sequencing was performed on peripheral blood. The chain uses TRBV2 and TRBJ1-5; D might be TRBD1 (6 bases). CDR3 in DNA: TGTGCCAGCACCTTAGGGACAAAGCCCCAGCATTTT. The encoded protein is CASTLGTKPQHF.